This note documents a single T cell receptor beta chain sequence. The junction had 5 bases not matched to a gene; V was cut back by 6 bases and J by 2 bases. Germline V lookup: CDR1 SGHVS, CDR2 FNYEAQ. The CDR3 has 15 amino acids. Under the authors' procedure: Scientists estimated how many nucleated cells there were by amplifying reference gene primers. Data came from immunoSEQ multiplex PCR; TCRdb stores just in-frame clones and leaves some out. V, J and clone size derive from that table, while D and trimming were established from the DNA sequence. The sample consists of 380,000 or so clones, 89% of them appearing once. The sample belongs to a study of blood T cell repertoires in COVID-19. Study-level information: The analysed material was cDNA or gDNA that came from T cells, B-cell-depleted T cells, or PBMCs.

This sequence joins TRBV7-6 and TRBJ2-3; TRBD2 aligns across 10 bases. The sequencing sample was made of peripheral blood. The receptor comes from a man aged 40-49 years with acute or convalescent COVID-19. CDR3 protein: CASSPLAGNTDTQYF. The CDR3 coding sequence is TGTGCCAGCAGTCCACTAGCGGGGAACACAGATACGCAGTATTTT.